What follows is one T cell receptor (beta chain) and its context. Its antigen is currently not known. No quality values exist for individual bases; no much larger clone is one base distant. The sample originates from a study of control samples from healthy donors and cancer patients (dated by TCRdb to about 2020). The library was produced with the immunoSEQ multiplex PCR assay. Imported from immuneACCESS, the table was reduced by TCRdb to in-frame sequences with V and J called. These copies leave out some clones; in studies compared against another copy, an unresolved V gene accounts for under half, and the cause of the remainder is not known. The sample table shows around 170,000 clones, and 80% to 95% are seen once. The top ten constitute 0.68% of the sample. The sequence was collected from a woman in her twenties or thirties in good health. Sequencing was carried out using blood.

The CDR3 reads CASNTGTMTLGQFF. DNA sequence: TGTGCCAGCAATACGGGTACAATGACGCTCGGGCAGTTCTTC. In this chain, TRBV25-1 is recombined with TRBJ2-1; no D segment can be confidently identified. The germline V gene supplies CDR1 MGHDK and CDR2 SYGVNS. The trim is 7 bases for V and 12 bases for J, with a gap of 22 bases between the germline ends. The CDR3, cysteine through phenylalanine, is 14 amino acids long. The CDR3 DNA has 42 bases and is translated from base 1.